Listed below are T cell receptor beta chains from one sample, sequenced in a study of somatic mutations in cytotoxic T cells in rheumatoid arthritis. The method was immunoSEQ multiplex PCR; TCRdb's version includes in-frame clones alone and lacks a portion of them. Among 23,000 or so clones, 70% to 85% were seen once, and the ten largest hold around 9.9%. The specimen sequenced was CD8+ T cells sorted from blood. Receptors originate from a woman between 18 and 29 years old in good health. The CDR3 runs from the conserved cysteine through the conserved F or W. D genes are given only for firm matches. A clone size is listed for some rows: how often the clone was seen (once, few, many), or a class if it is expanded.

cdr3_length: 13; j_call: TRBJ1-1; v_call: TRBV4-1; d_call: -; clone_size: few; cdr3_aa: CASSQGFLSEAFF; cdr3_nt: TGCGCCAGCAGCCAAGGTTTTCTCTCTGAAGCTTTCTTT
cdr3_length: 15; j_call: TRBJ1-1; v_call: TRBV18; d_call: -; clone_size: -; cdr3_aa: CASSQGTSLNTEAFF; cdr3_nt: TGTGCCAGCTCACAAGGGACGTCCCTGAACACTGAAGCTTTCTTT
cdr3_length: 17; j_call: TRBJ2-1; v_call: TRBV6-1; d_call: -; clone_size: -; cdr3_aa: CASSEAGFSGRGDEQFF; cdr3_nt: TGTGCCAGCAGTGAAGCGGGTTTTTCGGGCAGGGGGGATGAGCAGTTCTTC
cdr3_length: 16; j_call: TRBJ1-2; v_call: TRBV4-1; d_call: TRBD1; clone_size: few; cdr3_aa: CASSHLPPGGDYGYTF; cdr3_nt: TGCGCCAGCAGCCATCTACCACCAGGGGGCGACTATGGCTACACCTTC
cdr3_length: 12; j_call: TRBJ2-7; v_call: TRBV7-9; d_call: -; clone_size: few; cdr3_aa: CASTYQRDEQYF; cdr3_nt: TGTGCCAGCACCTACCAGCGCGACGAGCAGTACTTC
cdr3_length: 15; j_call: TRBJ2-1; v_call: TRBV13; d_call: -; clone_size: once; cdr3_aa: CASKVTRQTNNEQFF; cdr3_nt: TGTGCCAGCAAGGTCACCCGGCAGACGAACAATGAGCAGTTCTTC
cdr3_length: 15; j_call: TRBJ2-1; v_call: TRBV19; d_call: -; clone_size: -; cdr3_aa: CASSARDSTRKPQFF; cdr3_nt: TGTGCCAGTAGTGCCCGGGACTCAACTCGAAAACCGCAGTTCTTC
cdr3_length: 15; j_call: TRBJ2-3; v_call: TRBV6-1; d_call: -; clone_size: few; cdr3_aa: CASSEWRGSTDTQYF; cdr3_nt: TGTGCCAGCAGTGAATGGCGAGGGAGCACAGATACGCAGTATTTT
cdr3_length: 12; j_call: TRBJ2-5; v_call: TRBV11-2; d_call: -; clone_size: -; cdr3_aa: CASSREAETQYF; cdr3_nt: TGTGCCAGCAGCCGTGAGGCAGAGACCCAGTACTTC
cdr3_length: 14; j_call: TRBJ1-5; v_call: TRBV5-1; d_call: -; clone_size: -; cdr3_aa: CASSYIREGQPQHF; cdr3_nt: TGCGCCAGCAGCTATATCAGGGAGGGTCAGCCCCAGCATTTT
cdr3_length: 15; j_call: TRBJ1-5; v_call: TRBV23-1; d_call: -; clone_size: -; cdr3_aa: CASTRALSSNQPQHF; cdr3_nt: TGCGCCAGCACCCGGGCCCTCAGTAGCAATCAGCCCCAGCATTTT
cdr3_length: 16; j_call: TRBJ2-6; v_call: TRBV13; d_call: -; clone_size: -; cdr3_aa: CATQTEGNSGANVLTF; cdr3_nt: TGTGCCACCCAAACGGAAGGGAACTCTGGGGCCAACGTCCTGACTTTC
cdr3_length: 11; j_call: TRBJ2-2; v_call: TRBV6-1; d_call: -; clone_size: -; cdr3_aa: CASIRTGELFF; cdr3_nt: TGTGCCAGCATCCGGACCGGGGAGCTGTTTTTT
cdr3_length: 16; j_call: TRBJ2-3; v_call: TRBV9; d_call: TRBD1; clone_size: once; cdr3_aa: CASSSERGTGADTQYF; cdr3_nt: TGTGCCAGCAGCTCCGAGAGGGGGACAGGGGCAGATACGCAGTATTTT
cdr3_length: 15; j_call: TRBJ1-2; v_call: TRBV6-4; d_call: -; clone_size: -; cdr3_aa: CASSDSGTPGSGYTF; cdr3_nt: TGTGCCAGCAGTGACTCCGGGACCCCAGGGAGTGGCTACACCTTC
cdr3_length: 19; j_call: TRBJ2-5; v_call: TRBV7-9; d_call: TRBD2; clone_size: -; cdr3_aa: CASSSSAIEPGLAEETQYF; cdr3_nt: TGTGCCAGCAGCTCTAGCGCCATAGAACCGGGACTAGCGGAAGAGACCCAGTACTTC
cdr3_length: 13; j_call: TRBJ2-2; v_call: TRBV7-9; d_call: TRBD1; clone_size: -; cdr3_aa: CASSDRGAGELFF; cdr3_nt: TGTGCCAGCTCGGACAGGGGGGCCGGGGAGCTGTTTTTT
cdr3_length: 15; j_call: TRBJ1-1; v_call: TRBV9; d_call: -; clone_size: -; cdr3_aa: CASSPRQVEGTEAFF; cdr3_nt: TGTGCCAGCAGCCCGAGACAGGTCGAGGGGACTGAAGCTTTCTTT
cdr3_length: 12; j_call: TRBJ2-7; v_call: TRBV29-1; d_call: -; clone_size: few; cdr3_aa: CSAFDTSYEQYF; cdr3_nt: TGCAGCGCCTTCGACACCTCCTACGAGCAGTACTTC
cdr3_length: 15; j_call: TRBJ1-5; v_call: TRBV28; d_call: TRBD1; clone_size: -; cdr3_aa: CASSLGTRGDQPQHF; cdr3_nt: TGTGCCAGCAGTTTAGGTACCAGGGGGGACCAGCCCCAGCATTTT
cdr3_length: 13; j_call: TRBJ1-2; v_call: TRBV30; d_call: TRBD1; clone_size: few; cdr3_aa: CAQWTGGNYGYTF; cdr3_nt: TGTGCCCAGTGGACAGGGGGAAACTATGGCTACACCTTC
cdr3_length: 13; j_call: TRBJ2-7; v_call: TRBV11-3; d_call: -; clone_size: once; cdr3_aa: CASSPTGSYEQYF; cdr3_nt: TGTGCCAGCAGCCCCACCGGGTCCTACGAGCAGTACTTC
cdr3_length: 14; j_call: TRBJ2-5; v_call: TRBV29-1; d_call: TRBD1; clone_size: -; cdr3_aa: CSVETGERGETQYF; cdr3_nt: TGCAGCGTTGAGACAGGGGAGAGAGGGGAGACCCAGTACTTC
cdr3_length: 13; j_call: TRBJ1-4; v_call: TRBV29-1; d_call: -; clone_size: -; cdr3_aa: CSVEEGYPSKLFF; cdr3_nt: TGCAGCGTTGAAGAGGGATACCCCTCAAAACTGTTTTTT
cdr3_length: 14; j_call: TRBJ2-1; v_call: TRBV30; d_call: TRBD2; clone_size: few; cdr3_aa: CAWSGREIDYEQFF; cdr3_nt: TGTGCCTGGAGTGGGCGGGAGATCGATTATGAGCAGTTCTTC
cdr3_length: 14; j_call: TRBJ1-2; v_call: TRBV27; d_call: -; clone_size: -; cdr3_aa: CASSLGRGDYGYTF; cdr3_nt: TGTGCCAGCAGTTTAGGGCGGGGGGATTATGGCTACACCTTC
cdr3_length: 14; j_call: TRBJ2-1; v_call: TRBV7-8; d_call: TRBD2; clone_size: few; cdr3_aa: CASSPGLAGAEQFF; cdr3_nt: TGTGCCAGCAGCCCGGGACTAGCGGGGGCTGAGCAGTTCTTC
cdr3_length: 15; j_call: TRBJ1-4; v_call: TRBV28; d_call: TRBD1; clone_size: once; cdr3_aa: CASRPLRTGNEKLFF; cdr3_nt: TGTGCCAGCAGACCCCTCCGGACAGGGAATGAAAAACTGTTTTTT
cdr3_length: 19; j_call: TRBJ1-4; v_call: TRBV27; d_call: TRBD1; clone_size: -; cdr3_aa: CASSLYPSPGDRFNEKLFF; cdr3_nt: TGTGCCAGCAGTTTATACCCGTCCCCGGGGGACAGATTTAATGAAAAACTGTTTTTT
cdr3_length: 15; j_call: TRBJ1-1; v_call: TRBV2; d_call: -; clone_size: -; cdr3_aa: CASRANSGMNTEAFF; cdr3_nt: TGTGCCAGCAGGGCCAACAGCGGGATGAACACTGAAGCTTTCTTT
cdr3_length: 13; j_call: TRBJ2-7; v_call: TRBV11-2; d_call: -; clone_size: -; cdr3_aa: CASSGREGYEQYF; cdr3_nt: TGTGCCAGCAGCGGGAGAGAGGGCTACGAGCAGTACTTC
cdr3_length: 11; j_call: TRBJ1-5; v_call: TRBV4-1; d_call: -; clone_size: few; cdr3_aa: CASQPGPAQHF; cdr3_nt: TGCGCCAGCCAGCCTGGCCCAGCCCAGCATTTT
cdr3_length: 15; j_call: TRBJ2-3; v_call: TRBV27; d_call: TRBD2; clone_size: -; cdr3_aa: CASSLVSGDTDTQYF; cdr3_nt: TGTGCCAGCAGTTTGGTTAGCGGGGACACAGATACGCAGTATTTT
cdr3_length: 15; j_call: TRBJ2-7; v_call: TRBV7-9; d_call: -; clone_size: -; cdr3_aa: CASSPSRADGHEQYF; cdr3_nt: TGTGCCAGCAGCCCCAGTCGGGCTGATGGCCACGAGCAGTACTTC
cdr3_length: 15; j_call: TRBJ2-1; v_call: TRBV30; d_call: -; clone_size: -; cdr3_aa: CAWRYGVSSYNEQFF; cdr3_nt: TGTGCCTGGAGGTACGGGGTGAGCTCCTACAATGAGCAGTTCTTC
cdr3_length: 14; j_call: TRBJ1-5; v_call: TRBV2; d_call: -; clone_size: -; cdr3_aa: CASRGWEGDQPQHF; cdr3_nt: TGTGCCAGCAGGGGGTGGGAGGGCGATCAGCCCCAGCATTTT
cdr3_length: 16; j_call: TRBJ2-1; v_call: TRBV28; d_call: -; clone_size: -; cdr3_aa: CASRPGPQFSGNEQFF; cdr3_nt: TGTGCCAGCAGACCGGGACCCCAGTTCAGCGGCAATGAGCAGTTCTTC
cdr3_length: 15; j_call: TRBJ2-1; v_call: TRBV13; d_call: -; clone_size: -; cdr3_aa: CASSHAQSSYNEQFF; cdr3_nt: TGTGCCAGCAGCCACGCACAGAGCTCCTACAATGAGCAGTTCTTC
cdr3_length: 15; j_call: TRBJ2-7; v_call: TRBV9; d_call: TRBD1; clone_size: few; cdr3_aa: CASSPRDREGDEQYF; cdr3_nt: TGTGCCAGCAGCCCCCGGGACAGGGAGGGTGACGAGCAGTACTTC